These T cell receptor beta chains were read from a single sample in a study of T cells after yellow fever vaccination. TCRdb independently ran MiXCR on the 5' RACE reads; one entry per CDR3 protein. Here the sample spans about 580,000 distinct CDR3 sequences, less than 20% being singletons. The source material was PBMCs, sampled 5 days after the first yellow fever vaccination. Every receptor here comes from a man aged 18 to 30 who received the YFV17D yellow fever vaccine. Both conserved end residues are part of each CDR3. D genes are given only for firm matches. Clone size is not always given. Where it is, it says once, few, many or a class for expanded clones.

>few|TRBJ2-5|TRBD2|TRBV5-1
CASSSPPGTSRVEETQYF
TGCGCCAGCAGCTCGCCCCCCGGGACTAGCCGGGTGGAGGAGACCCAGTACTTC
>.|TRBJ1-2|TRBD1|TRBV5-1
CASSTWDSTYGYTF
TGCGCCAGCAGCACCTGGGACAGCACCTATGGCTACACCTTC
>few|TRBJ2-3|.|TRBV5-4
CASSSWTESTDTQYF
TGTGCCAGCAGCTCCTGGACGGAAAGCACAGATACGCAGTATTTT
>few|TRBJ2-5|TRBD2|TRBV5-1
CASSGLAGVLQETQYF
TGCGCCAGCAGCGGACTAGCGGGGGTGCTACAAGAGACCCAGTACTTC
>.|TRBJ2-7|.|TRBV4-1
CASSQVGGLTYEQYF
TGCGCCAGCAGCCAAGTGGGGGGGCTGACCTACGAGCAGTACTTC
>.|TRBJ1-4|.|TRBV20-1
CSACPPANEEKLFF
TGCAGTGCTTGCCCCCCAGCCAACGAGGAAAAACTGTTTTTT
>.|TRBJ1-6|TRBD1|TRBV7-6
CASSPTGTGGTLHF
TGTGCCAGCAGCCCGACCGGGACAGGGGGAACCCTCCACTTT
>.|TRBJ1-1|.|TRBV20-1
CSAPEGLGTEAFF
TGCAGTGCTCCCGAGGGACTGGGCACTGAAGCTTTCTTT
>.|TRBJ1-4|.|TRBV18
CASSRDRSEKLFF
TGTGCCAGCTCAAGAGACAGATCCGAAAAACTGTTTTTT
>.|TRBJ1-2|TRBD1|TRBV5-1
CASSAGTGELGYTF
TGCGCCAGCAGCGCCGGGACAGGGGAATTAGGCTACACCTTC
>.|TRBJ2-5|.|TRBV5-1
CASSPGLISEPSETQYF
TGCGCCAGCAGCCCGGGACTTATTTCAGAACCCTCAGAGACCCAGTACTTC